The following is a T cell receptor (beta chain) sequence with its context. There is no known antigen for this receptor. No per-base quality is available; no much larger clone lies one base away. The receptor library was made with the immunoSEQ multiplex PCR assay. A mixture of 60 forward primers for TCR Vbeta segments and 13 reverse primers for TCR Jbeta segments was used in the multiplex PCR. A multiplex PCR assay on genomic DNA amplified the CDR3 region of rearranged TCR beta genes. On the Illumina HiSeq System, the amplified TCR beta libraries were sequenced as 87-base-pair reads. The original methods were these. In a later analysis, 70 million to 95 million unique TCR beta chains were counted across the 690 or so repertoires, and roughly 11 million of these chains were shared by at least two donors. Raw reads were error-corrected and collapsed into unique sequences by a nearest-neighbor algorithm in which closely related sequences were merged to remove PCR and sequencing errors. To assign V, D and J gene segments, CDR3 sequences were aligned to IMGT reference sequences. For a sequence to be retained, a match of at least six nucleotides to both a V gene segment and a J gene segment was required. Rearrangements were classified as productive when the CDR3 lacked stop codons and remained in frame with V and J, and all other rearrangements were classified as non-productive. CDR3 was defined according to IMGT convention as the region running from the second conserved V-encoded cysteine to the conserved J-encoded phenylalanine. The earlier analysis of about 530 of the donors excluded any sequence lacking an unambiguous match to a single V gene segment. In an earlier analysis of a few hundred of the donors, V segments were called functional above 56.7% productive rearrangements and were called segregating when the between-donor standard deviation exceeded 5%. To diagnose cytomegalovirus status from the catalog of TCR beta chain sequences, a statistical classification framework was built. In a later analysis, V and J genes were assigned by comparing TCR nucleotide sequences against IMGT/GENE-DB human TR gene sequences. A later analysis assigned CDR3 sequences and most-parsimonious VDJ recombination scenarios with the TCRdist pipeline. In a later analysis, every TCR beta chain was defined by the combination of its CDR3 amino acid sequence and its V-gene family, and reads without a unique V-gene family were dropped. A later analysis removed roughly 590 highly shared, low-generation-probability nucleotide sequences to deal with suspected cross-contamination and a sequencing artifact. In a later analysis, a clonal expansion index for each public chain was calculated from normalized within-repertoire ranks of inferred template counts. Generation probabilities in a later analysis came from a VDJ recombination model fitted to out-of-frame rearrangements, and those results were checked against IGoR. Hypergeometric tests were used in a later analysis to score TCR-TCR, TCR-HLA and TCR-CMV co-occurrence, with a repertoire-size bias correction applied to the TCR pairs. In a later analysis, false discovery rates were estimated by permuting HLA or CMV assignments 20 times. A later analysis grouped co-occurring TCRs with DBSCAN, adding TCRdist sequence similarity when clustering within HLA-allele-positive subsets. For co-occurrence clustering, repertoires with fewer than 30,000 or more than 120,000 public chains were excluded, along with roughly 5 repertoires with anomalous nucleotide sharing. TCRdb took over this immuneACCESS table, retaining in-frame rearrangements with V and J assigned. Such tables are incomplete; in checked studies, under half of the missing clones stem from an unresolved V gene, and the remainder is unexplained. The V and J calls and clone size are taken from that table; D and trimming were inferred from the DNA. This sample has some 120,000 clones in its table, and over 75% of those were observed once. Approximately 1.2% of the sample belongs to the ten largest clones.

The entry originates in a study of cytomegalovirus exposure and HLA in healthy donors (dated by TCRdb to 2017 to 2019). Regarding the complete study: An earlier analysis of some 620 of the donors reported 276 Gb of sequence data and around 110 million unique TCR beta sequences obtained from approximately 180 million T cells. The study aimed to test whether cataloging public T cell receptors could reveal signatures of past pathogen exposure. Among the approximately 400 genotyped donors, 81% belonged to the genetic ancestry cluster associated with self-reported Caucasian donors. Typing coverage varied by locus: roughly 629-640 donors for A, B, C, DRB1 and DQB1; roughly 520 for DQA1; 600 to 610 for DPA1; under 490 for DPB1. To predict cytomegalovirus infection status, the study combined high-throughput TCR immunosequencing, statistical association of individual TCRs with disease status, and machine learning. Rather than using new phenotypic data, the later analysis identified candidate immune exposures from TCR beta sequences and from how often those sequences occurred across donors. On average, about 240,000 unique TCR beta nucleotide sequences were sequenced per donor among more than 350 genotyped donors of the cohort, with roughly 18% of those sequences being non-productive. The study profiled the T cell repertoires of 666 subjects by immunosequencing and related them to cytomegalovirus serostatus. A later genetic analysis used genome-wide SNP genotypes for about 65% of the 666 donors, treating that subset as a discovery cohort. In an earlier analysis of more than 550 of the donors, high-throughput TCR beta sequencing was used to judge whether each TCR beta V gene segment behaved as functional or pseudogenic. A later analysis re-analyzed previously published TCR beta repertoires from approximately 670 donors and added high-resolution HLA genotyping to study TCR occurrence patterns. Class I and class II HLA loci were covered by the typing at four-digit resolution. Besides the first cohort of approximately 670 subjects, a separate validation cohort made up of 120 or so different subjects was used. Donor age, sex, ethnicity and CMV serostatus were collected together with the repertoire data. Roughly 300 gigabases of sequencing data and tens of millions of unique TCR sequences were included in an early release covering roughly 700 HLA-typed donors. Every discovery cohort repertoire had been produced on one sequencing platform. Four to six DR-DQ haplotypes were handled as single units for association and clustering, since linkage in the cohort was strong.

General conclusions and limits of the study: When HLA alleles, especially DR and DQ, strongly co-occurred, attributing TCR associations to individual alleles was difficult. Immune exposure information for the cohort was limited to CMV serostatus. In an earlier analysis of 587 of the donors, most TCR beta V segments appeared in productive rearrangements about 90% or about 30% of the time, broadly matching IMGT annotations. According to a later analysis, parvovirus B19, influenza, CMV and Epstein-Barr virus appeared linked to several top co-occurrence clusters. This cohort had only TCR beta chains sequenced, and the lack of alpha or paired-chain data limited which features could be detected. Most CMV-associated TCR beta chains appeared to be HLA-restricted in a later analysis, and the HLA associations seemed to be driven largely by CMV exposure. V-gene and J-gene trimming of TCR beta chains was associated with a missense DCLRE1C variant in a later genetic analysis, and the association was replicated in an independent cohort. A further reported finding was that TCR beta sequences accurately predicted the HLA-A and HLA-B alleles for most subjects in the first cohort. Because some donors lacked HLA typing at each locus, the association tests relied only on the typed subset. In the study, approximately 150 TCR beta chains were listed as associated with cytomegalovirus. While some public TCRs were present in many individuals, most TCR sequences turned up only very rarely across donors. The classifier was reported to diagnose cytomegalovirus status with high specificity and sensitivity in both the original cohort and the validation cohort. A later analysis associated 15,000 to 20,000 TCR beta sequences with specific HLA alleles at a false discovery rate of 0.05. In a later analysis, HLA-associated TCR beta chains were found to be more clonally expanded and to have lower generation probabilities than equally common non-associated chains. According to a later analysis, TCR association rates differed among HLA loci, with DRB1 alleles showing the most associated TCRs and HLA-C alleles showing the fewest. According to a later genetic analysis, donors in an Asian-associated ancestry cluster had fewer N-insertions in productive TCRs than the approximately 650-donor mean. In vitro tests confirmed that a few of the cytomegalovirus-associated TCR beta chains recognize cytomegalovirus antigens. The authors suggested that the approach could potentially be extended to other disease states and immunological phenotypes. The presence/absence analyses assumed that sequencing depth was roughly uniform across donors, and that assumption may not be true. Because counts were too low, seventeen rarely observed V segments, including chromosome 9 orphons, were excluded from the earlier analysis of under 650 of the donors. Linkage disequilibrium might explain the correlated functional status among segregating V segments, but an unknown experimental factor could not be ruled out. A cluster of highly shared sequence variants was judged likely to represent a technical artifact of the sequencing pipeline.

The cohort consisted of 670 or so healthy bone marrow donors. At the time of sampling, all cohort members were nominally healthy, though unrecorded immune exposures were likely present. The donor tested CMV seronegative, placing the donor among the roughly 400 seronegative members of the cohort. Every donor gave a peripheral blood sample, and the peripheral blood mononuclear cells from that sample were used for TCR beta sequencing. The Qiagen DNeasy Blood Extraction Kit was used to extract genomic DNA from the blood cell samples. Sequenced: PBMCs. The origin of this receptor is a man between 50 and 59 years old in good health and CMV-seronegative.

The nucleotide sequence reads as follows: TGTGCCAGCAGCCTAAATAACAATGAGCAGTTCTTC. It translates to CASSLNNNEQFF. The chain is assembled from TRBV13 and TRBJ2-1; the D gene remains uncertain. CDR1 and CDR2 are read off the germline V gene (reference sequence) as PRHDT and FYEKMQ. Measured from the cysteine to the phenylalanine, the CDR3 is 12 residues long. CDR3 DNA is the only sequence kept; it has 36 bases, read in frame from the first base. At the junction V is shortened by 5 bases and J by 5 bases, with 7 bases in between.